This T cell receptor (beta chain) was found in a study of CD8+CD57+ T cells in acquired aplastic anemia. Genomic DNA acted as the template from which TCR beta VDJ combination and CDR3 sequence profiling were carried out. TCRdb reprocessed the reads via MiXCR and lists one record per CDR3 protein. This table holds some 190,000 distinct CDR3 sequences, 45% to 50% found once. The V end was cut by 0 bases, the J end by 6 bases, with 11 bases between. The CDR3 runs 14 residues. Germline V gene lookup returns CDR1 MNHNY and CDR2 SVGAGI (reference sequence). What was sequenced was sorted CD4+, CD8+, or CD8+CD57+ T cells (not recorded which) from PBMCs. The rearrangement uses TRBV6-6 and TRBJ1-1, with D unresolved. The source of this sequence is a human donor in good health. CDR3 DNA sequence: TGTGCCAGCAGTTACTCGCAACCGGGCTCTGAAGCTTTCTTT. The encoded protein is CASSYSQPGSEAFF.